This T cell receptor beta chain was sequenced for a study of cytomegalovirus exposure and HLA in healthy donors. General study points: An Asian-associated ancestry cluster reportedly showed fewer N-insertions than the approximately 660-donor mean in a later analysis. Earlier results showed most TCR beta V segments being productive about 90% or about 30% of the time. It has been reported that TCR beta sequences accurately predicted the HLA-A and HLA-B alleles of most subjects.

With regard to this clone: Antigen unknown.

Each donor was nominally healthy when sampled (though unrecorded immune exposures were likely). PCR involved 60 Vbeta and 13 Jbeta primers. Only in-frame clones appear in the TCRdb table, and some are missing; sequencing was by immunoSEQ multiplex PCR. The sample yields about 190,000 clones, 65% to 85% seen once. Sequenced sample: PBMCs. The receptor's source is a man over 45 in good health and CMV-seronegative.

The CDR3, as DNA: TGTGCCAGCAGCCCAACCCAGGGGGCGATCGGGGAGCTGTTTTTT. This encodes CASSPTQGAIGELFF. J is TRBJ2-2 and V is TRBV11-3; the match to TRBD1 covers 8 bases. The CDR3 has 15 residues. Germline CDR1 reads SGHNT; CDR2 reads YENEEA. V lost 5 bases and J lost 7; bases outside the gene matches: 9.